This note documents a single T cell receptor beta chain sequence. No cognate antigen has been identified for it. Per-base quality was not reported, and no clone a single base away is much larger than it. The sample originates from a study of T-cell memory formation after mild COVID-19 (dated by TCRdb to the early 2020s). With regard to the full study: TCR sequence clusters from the two donors were found to be largely donor specific. Longitudinal TCRalpha and TCRbeta repertoire sequencing tracked T-cell clones expanding and contracting after mild COVID-19 in two donors. The cohort comprised two young, previously healthy adult volunteers, one female and one male.

CDR1 MNHEY and CDR2 SVGEGT are derived from the germline V gene. The junction shows trimming of 6 bases on V and 5 bases on J, and the gene matches do not reach 10 bases of it. From the cysteine up to the phenylalanine, the CDR3 has a length of 15 residues. Of the read, only the CDR3 DNA is kept; its 45 bases are in frame from base 1. The reads were generated on an Illumina NovaSeq 6000. TCRalpha and TCRbeta cDNA libraries were constructed by 5'RACE with constant-segment primers, with sample barcodes and unique molecular identifiers being introduced. Trizol reagent was used to extract RNA from every sample. Amplification of the libraries took two PCR steps, and the second step added a second sample barcode plus Illumina TruSeq adapters. The libraries were sequenced on an Illumina NovaSeq using 2 x 150 bp paired-end reads. The authors' analysis ran thus. Demultiplexing of reads and collapsing into UMI-guided consensus sequences were performed with migec v1.2.7. Using mixcr v2.1.11, the UMI consensuses were aligned to TRA and TRB V and J templates and assembled into clonotypes. Expanded or contracted clonotypes were those called significant by both edgeR and NoisET, with noise models trained on biological replicates. For edgeR calls, a false discovery rate-adjusted p below 0.01 and a log2 fold-change threshold of 1 were applied. PCA with hierarchical clustering of max-normalized trajectories of the 1000 most abundant clonotypes was used as exploratory dynamics analysis. Separately sequenced CD4+ and CD8+ repertoires were used to assign a CD4 or CD8 phenotype to each responding clone. The public reads were quality trimmed at Q25 with fastp and then assembled into clones with MiXCR by TCRdb, keeping productive beta chains. Rows with one shared CDR3 protein collapse into an entry with the most common genes and DNA. The V and J calls and clone size come from TCRdb's table, not from the authors' own analysis. The sample records about 470,000 distinct CDR3 sequences, roughly 23% of which are singletons. The ten largest clones add up to around 12% of the sample.

PBMCs were isolated by Ficoll-Paque density gradient centrifugation. Overall study results and their limits: Contracting CD4+ clones appeared mostly in the CM and EM memory subsets, whereas CD8+ clones were enriched in EMRA. Some responding clones were detected in pre-infection memory, which suggested that pre-existing cross-reactive memory T cells had joined the SARS-CoV-2 response. Whether the second-wave clones peaking on day 37 were SARS-CoV-2 specific was not confirmed. Balanced CD4/CD8 phenotypes were observed for clones contracting from day 15 to 85, whereas a bias towards CD4+ was observed for a second wave of clones expanding from day 15 to 37. Only a couple of mild cases were covered in the study, and larger cohorts including severe cases with pre-infection samples were considered necessary.

This clonotype was sampled from an adult woman who had mild COVID-19 (a few samples of this study predate the infection). The sample titles of this study are shuffled in the database, so cell type and time point are left out; the donor was told from shared clones. Material for sequencing was PBMCs or a T cell subset sorted from them (not recorded which). The chain employs TRBV6-2 or TRBV6-3 and TRBJ2-7, with 10 bases matching TRBD1. In nucleotide form, the sequence is TGTGCCAGCAGGACCCCCGGGACAGGGGCCCACGAGCAGTACTTC. This is translated as CASRTPGTGAHEQYF.